Each of the 17 T cell receptor beta chains below was sequenced from the same sample in a study of blood T cell repertoires in COVID-19. The repertoire was sequenced with immunoSEQ multiplex PCR; TCRdb's copy has only in-frame clones and lacks some. The sample holds some 70,000 clones, 85% to 90% seen once. The sequenced sample consisted of peripheral blood. The receptor source for this set is a man in his forties or fifties with active COVID-19.

The rearrangement joins TRBV25-1 to TRBJ2-7; D may be TRBD2 (5 bases). The CDR3 spans 12 residues. Per germline, CDR1 MGHDK and CDR2 SYGVNS. V was cut by 4 bases and J by 3 bases, with 7 bases left in between. The CDR3 sequence: CASSGRDYEQYF. The DNA of the CDR3 is TGTGCCAGCAGTGGCCGGGACTACGAGCAGTACTTC.

The chain links TRBV7-9 to TRBJ2-1; TRBD2 might be the D (6 bases). Trimming took off 1 base at V and 4 bases at J, with 11 bases between the two ends. The CDR3 covers 15 residues. Germline loops: CDR1 SEHNR, CDR2 FQNEAQ (reference sequence). This CDR3 reads CASSLVSSAYNEQFF. In nucleotides, the CDR3 is TGTGCCAGCAGCTTAGTGTCTAGCGCATACAATGAGCAGTTCTTC.

CDR3 nucleotides: TGTGCCAGCAGTTTTAATCTAGCGGGGGGCAGGAATACGCAGTATTTT. Amino acid sequence: CASSFNLAGGRNTQYF. V usage is TRBV6-2 or TRBV6-3 and J usage is TRBJ2-3, with TRBD2 identical over 11 bases. Trimming removed 4 bases from V and 7 bases from J; junction bases left unmatched: 10. This CDR3 has 16 amino acids. CDR1 is MNHEY, CDR2 SVGEGT, per germline.

The rearrangement joins TRBV28 to TRBJ2-1; 9 bases map to TRBD2. Germline V gene sequence: CDR1 MDHEN, CDR2 SYDVKM. This CDR3 comprises 12 residues. The J segment lost 10 bases and the V segment lost 3 bases, leaving 1 base of the junction unmatched. Here the CDR3 DNA reads TGTGCCAGCAGTTTGACTAGCGGAGAGCAGTTCTTC. This codes for CASSLTSGEQFF.

This clone was observed a few times. The chain couples TRBV3-1 (or the pseudogene TRBV3-2) to TRBJ1-1; possible D gene TRBD1, 6 bases. The V end was cut by 4 bases, the J end by 4 bases, with 19 bases between. This CDR3 is built from 16 residues. Germline CDR1 and CDR2: LGHDT and YNNKEL (reference sequence). The CDR3: CASSLSQGTGSTEAFF. CDR3 nucleotides: TGTGCCAGCAGCCTATCACAGGGAACAGGGAGCACTGAAGCTTTCTTT.

The chain has TRBV3-1 (or the pseudogene TRBV3-2) and TRBJ2-1; no reliable D call. Between the trimmed V and J ends, which lost 8 bases and 4 bases, there was a span of 12 bases. This CDR3 is built from 13 residues. Germline V gene data show CDR1 as LGHDT and CDR2 as YNNKEL (reference sequence). The CDR3 DNA reads as TGTGCCAGCTACCCTCGCGGTTACAATGAGCAGTTCTTC. This codes for CASYPRGYNEQFF.

The V and J genes are TRBV18 and TRBJ2-1; TRBD2 is a possible D gene (5 bases). CDR3 length: 14 amino acids. Germline loops: CDR1 KGHSH, CDR2 LQKENI. V was pared by 8 bases and J by 0 bases, with 11 bases between. The CDR3 DNA is TGTGCCAGCCGACGGGAAAGCTCCTACAATGAGCAGTTCTTC. This gives the protein CASRRESSYNEQFF.

This clone was counted only a few times. The genes are TRBV2 and TRBJ1-5; D perhaps matches TRBD1 (6 bases). The CDR3 contains 17 residues. Germline assignment: CDR1 SNHLY and CDR2 FYNNEI. Trimming took off 1 base at V and 0 bases at J, with 13 bases between the two ends. CDR3 region: CASSEGLTGYSNQPQHF. CDR3 in DNA: TGTGCCAGCAGTGAAGGGCTGACAGGTTATAGCAATCAGCCCCAGCATTTT.

This clone was recorded many times. This chain uses TRBV27 with TRBJ1-4, with 7 bases aligning to TRBD1. This CDR3 has 15 amino acids. The V segment lost 5 bases and the J segment 8 bases; nucleotides outside the gene matches: 11. The germline gives CDR1 MNHEY, CDR2 SMNVEV (reference sequence). CDR3 protein: CASSPNRDSLEKLFF. CDR3 nucleotide sequence: TGTGCCAGCAGTCCCAACCGGGACAGCCTAGAAAAACTGTTTTTT. Based on the CDR3 plus reference TRBV27 and TRBJ1-4, the full variable domain is EAQVTQNPRYLITVTGKKLTVTCSQNMNHEYMSWYRQDPGLGLRQIYYSMNVEVTDKGDVPEGYKVSRKEKRNFPLILESPSPNQTSLYFCASSPNRDSLEKLFFGSGTQLSVL.

The gene calls are TRBV21-1 and TRBJ2-2; the table's TRBD2 call for D was not verified on the DNA. TRBV21-1 is a pseudogene. This CDR3 has 22 amino acids. The CDR3 region is CASSKEVARTSGRPRGTGELFF. CDR3 coding DNA: TGTGCCAGCAGCAAAGAAGTGGCAAGGACTAGCGGGAGACCGAGGGGCACCGGGGAGCTGTTTTTT.

This clone was observed once. CDR3 nucleotide sequence: TGTGCCAGCAGCTACTCTTCTGCTAGGAACACTGAAGCTTTCTTT. Protein: CASSYSSARNTEAFF. The V and J genes are TRBV5-8 and TRBJ1-1, with unresolved D. CDR3 size: 15 residues. Germline loops: CDR1 SGHTS, CDR2 YDEGEE. Trimming pared 3 bases from V and 1 base from J, leaving 13 bases between.

This chain connects TRBV5-1 to TRBJ1-4, with 7 bases identical to TRBD1. J gave up 7 bases and V 4 bases, and 10 bases lay outside the gene matches. The CDR3 consists of 15 residues. Germline CDR1 is SGHRS and CDR2 is YFSETQ. The CDR3 region has the DNA TGCGCCAGCAGCCCCCGACAGGGTTCGGGTGAAAAACTGTTTTTT. Translating gives CASSPRQGSGEKLFF.

The CDR3 protein is CASSLTSGGANEQYF. CDR3 sequence (DNA): TGTGCCAGCAGCCTGACTAGCGGGGGGGCCAACGAGCAGTACTTC. The chain is built from TRBV28 and TRBJ2-7, with TRBD2 identical over 14 bases. CDR1 MDHEN and CDR2 SYDVKM come from the germline V gene. CDR3 size: 15 residues. The trim removed 6 bases at V and 5 bases at J, leaving 6 bases unmatched. Full variable domain (outside the CDR3, taken from reference TRBV28 and TRBJ2-7): DVKVTQSSRYLVKRTGEKVFLECVQDMDHENMFWYRQDPGLGLRLIYFSYDVKMKEKGDIPEGYSVSREKKERFSLILESASTNQTSMYLCASSLTSGGANEQYFGPGTRLTVT.

The rearrangement uses TRBV10-3 and TRBJ1-2; perhaps TRBD1 as D (6 bases). The CDR3 extends over 16 amino acids. Germline V gives CDR1 ENHRY, CDR2 SYGVKD. Trimming took off 5 bases at V and 0 bases at J, with 16 bases between the two ends. The CDR3 DNA reads as TGTGCCATCAGTACGACTAAGGGGGAAGCTAACTATGGCTACACCTTC. Translation gives CAISTTKGEANYGYTF.

This chain connects TRBV3-1 (or the pseudogene TRBV3-2) to TRBJ1-5, with D unclear. The CDR3 loop spans 13 amino acids. CDR1 and CDR2 from the germline V gene are LGHDT and YNNKEL (reference sequence). Between the trimmed V and J ends, which lost 1 base and 3 bases, there was a span of 4 bases. CDR3 protein: CASSQALNQPQHF. Here the CDR3 DNA reads TGTGCCAGCAGCCAAGCCCTCAATCAGCCCCAGCATTTT.

V is TRBV7-2 and J is TRBJ1-2; 7 nucleotides line up with TRBD1. Trimming cost V 2 bases and J 4 bases; bases outside gene matches: 4. From germline, CDR1 is SGHTA and CDR2 FQGNSA. There are 14 residues in the CDR3. The CDR3 reads CASSLSGTAYGYTF. DNA for the CDR3: TGTGCCAGCAGCTTATCCGGGACAGCCTATGGCTACACCTTC.

The J gene is TRBJ1-3, the V gene TRBV4-2, with a possible D match to TRBD1 (6 bases). CDR3 length: 17 residues. Between the trimmed V and J ends, which lost 4 bases and 0 bases, there was a span of 16 bases. CDR1 LGHNA and CDR2 YNFKEQ come from the germline V gene. CDR3 nucleotides: TGTGCCAGCAGCCGAGACTCGGACAGACACTCTGGAAACACCATATATTTT. Translating it yields CASSRDSDRHSGNTIYF.